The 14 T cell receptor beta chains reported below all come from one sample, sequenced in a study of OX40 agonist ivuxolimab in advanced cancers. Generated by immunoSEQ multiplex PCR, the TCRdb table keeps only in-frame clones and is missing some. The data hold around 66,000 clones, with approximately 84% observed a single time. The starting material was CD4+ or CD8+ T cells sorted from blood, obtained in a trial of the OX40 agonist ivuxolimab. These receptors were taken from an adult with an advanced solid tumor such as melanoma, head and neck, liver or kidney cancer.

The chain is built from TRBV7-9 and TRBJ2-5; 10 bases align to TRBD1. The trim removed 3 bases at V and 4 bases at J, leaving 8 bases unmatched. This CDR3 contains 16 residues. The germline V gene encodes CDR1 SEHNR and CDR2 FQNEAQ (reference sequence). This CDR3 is CASSFGSGQGRETQYF. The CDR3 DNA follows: TGTGCCAGCAGCTTCGGGTCGGGACAGGGGAGAGAGACCCAGTACTTC.

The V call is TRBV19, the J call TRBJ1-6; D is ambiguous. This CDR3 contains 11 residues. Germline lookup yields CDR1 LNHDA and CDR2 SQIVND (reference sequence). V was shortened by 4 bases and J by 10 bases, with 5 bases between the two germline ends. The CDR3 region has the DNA TGTGCCAGTAGTAATGGATCACCCCTCCACTTT. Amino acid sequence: CASSNGSPLHF.

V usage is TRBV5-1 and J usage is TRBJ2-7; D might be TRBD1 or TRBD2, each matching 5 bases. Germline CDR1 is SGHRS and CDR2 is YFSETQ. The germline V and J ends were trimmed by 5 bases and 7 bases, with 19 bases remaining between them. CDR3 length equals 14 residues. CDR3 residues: CASRQRVAWGEQYF. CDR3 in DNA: TGCGCCAGCAGACAACGAGTTGCCTGGGGGGAGCAGTACTTC.

The CDR3 reads CASSPRDRAGGANVLTF. Written as DNA, the CDR3 is TGTGCCAGCAGCCCTAGGGACAGGGCGGGAGGGGCCAACGTCCTGACTTTC. J is TRBJ2-6 and V is TRBV7-3; 9 bases align to TRBD1. This CDR3 is built from 17 residues. In germline, CDR1 is SGHTA, CDR2 FQGTGA. V was pared by 5 bases and J by 4 bases, with 9 bases of the junction left unmatched. Drawing the rest from reference TRBV7-3 and TRBJ2-6, the complete variable domain is GAGVSQTPSNKVTEKGKYVELRCDPISGHTALYWYRQSLGQGPEFLIYFQGTGAADDSGLPNDRFFAVRPEGSVSTLKIQRTERGDSAVYLCASSPRDRAGGANVLTFGAGSRLTVL.

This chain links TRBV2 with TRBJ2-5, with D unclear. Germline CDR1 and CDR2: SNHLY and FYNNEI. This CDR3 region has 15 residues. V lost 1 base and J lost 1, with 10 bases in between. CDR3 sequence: CASSEENTSQETQYF. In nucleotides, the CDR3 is TGTGCCAGCAGTGAAGAGAACACGTCCCAAGAGACCCAGTACTTC.

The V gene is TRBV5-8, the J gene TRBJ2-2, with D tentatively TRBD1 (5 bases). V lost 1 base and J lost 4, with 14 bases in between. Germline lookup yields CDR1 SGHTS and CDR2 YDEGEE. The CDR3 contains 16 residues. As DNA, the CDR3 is TGTGCCAGCAGCTTGTGGGCCAGGGTTATCACCGGGGAGCTGTTTTTT. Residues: CASSLWARVITGELFF.

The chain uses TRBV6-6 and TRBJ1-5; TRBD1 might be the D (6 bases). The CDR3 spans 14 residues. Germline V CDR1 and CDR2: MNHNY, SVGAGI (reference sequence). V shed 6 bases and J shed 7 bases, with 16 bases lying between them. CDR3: CASRERQVWQPQHF. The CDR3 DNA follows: TGTGCCAGCAGGGAGCGACAGGTTTGGCAGCCCCAGCATTTT.

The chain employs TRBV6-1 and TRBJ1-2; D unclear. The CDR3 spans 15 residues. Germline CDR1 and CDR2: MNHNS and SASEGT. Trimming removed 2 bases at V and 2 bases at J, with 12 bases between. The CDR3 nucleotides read TGTGCCAGCAGTGAATCGGGTTTCGGGAACTATGGCTACACCTTC. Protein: CASSESGFGNYGYTF.

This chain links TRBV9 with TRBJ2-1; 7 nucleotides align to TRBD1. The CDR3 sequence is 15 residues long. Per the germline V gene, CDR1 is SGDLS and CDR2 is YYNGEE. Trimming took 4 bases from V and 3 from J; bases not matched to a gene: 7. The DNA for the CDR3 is TGTGCCAGCAGCTTATGGACAGGTATCTACAATGAGCAGTTCTTC. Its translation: CASSLWTGIYNEQFF. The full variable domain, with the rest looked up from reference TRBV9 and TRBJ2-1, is DSGVTQTPKHLITATGQRVTLRCSPRSGDLSVYWYQQSLDQGLQFLIQYYNGEERAKGNILERFSAQQFPDLHSELNLSSLELGDSALYFCASSLWTGIYNEQFFGPGTRLTVL.

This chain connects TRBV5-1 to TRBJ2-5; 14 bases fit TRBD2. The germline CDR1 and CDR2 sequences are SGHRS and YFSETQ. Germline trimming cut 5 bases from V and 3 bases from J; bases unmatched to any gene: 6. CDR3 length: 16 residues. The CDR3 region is CASRQGTSGGKETQYF. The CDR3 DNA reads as TGCGCCAGCAGACAAGGGACTAGCGGGGGCAAAGAGACCCAGTACTTC.

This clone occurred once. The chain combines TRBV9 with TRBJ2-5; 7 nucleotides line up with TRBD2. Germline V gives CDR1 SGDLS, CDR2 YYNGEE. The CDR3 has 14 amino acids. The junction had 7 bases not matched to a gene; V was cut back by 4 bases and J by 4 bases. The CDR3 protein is CASSTGLTRETQYF. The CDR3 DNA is TGTGCCAGCAGCACGGGACTAACACGAGAGACCCAGTACTTC.

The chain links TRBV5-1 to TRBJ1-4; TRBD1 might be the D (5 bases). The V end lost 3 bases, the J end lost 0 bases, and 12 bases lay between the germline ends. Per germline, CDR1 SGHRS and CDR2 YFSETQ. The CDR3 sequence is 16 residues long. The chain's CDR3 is CASSSGPLSTNEKLFF. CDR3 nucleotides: TGCGCCAGCAGCTCAGGGCCGTTATCAACTAATGAAAAACTGTTTTTT. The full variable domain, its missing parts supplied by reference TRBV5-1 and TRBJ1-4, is KAGVTQTPRYLIKTRGQQVTLSCSPISGHRSVSWYQQTPGQGLQFLFEYFSETQRNKGNFPGRFSGRQFSNSRSEMNVSTLELGDSALYLCASSSGPLSTNEKLFFGSGTQLSVL.

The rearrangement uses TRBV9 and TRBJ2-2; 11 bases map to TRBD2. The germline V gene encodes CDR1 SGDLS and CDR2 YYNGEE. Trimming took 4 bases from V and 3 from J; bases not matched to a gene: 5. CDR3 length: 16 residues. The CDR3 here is CASSPRLAGHTGELFF. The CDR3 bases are TGTGCCAGCAGCCCCCGACTAGCGGGACACACCGGGGAGCTGTTTTTT. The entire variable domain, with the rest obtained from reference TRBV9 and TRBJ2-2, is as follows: DSGVTQTPKHLITATGQRVTLRCSPRSGDLSVYWYQQSLDQGLQFLIQYYNGEERAKGNILERFSAQQFPDLHSELNLSSLELGDSALYFCASSPRLAGHTGELFFGEGSRLTVL.

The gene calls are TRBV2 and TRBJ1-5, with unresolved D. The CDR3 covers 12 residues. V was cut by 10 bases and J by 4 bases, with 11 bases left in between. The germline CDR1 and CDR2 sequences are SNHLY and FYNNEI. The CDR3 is CAIRRANQPQHF. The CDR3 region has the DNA TGTGCCATACGAAGGGCTAATCAGCCCCAGCATTTT.